The rows below give T cell receptor beta chains drawn from one sample of a study of radiotherapy plus CTLA-4 blockade in lung cancer. Here immunoSEQ multiplex PCR was the method, and the copy in TCRdb shows in-frame clones only, minus some. The sample carries some 120,000 clones, 81% recorded once. Sample: peripheral blood, taken from a patient treated with radiotherapy plus ipilimumab. These receptors all stem from a human donor with non-small cell lung cancer that progressed on radiotherapy plus ipilimumab. Some clones in this sample may be carry-over from other donors' samples. Both conserved end residues are part of each CDR3. The order of the fields is J gene, CDR3 length, clone size, D gene, V gene, CDR3 DNA, CDR3 protein. The D gene is left open where the match is weak. Part of the rows lack a size; the others show once, few, many or a class for expanded clones.

>TRBJ2-7|14|-|TRBD2|TRBV6-1
TGTGCCAGCAGTGAGCCGGGAGGGGCCTACGAGCAGTACTTC
CASSEPGGAYEQYF
>TRBJ2-7|14|few|TRBD1|TRBV6-4
TGTGCCAGCAGTCGGGACAGCAGCTCCTACGAGCAGTACTTC
CASSRDSSSYEQYF
>TRBJ1-2|14|-|-|TRBV9
TGTGCCAGCAGCGTAGATGACTTCCGGGATGGCTACACCTTC
CASSVDDFRDGYTF
>TRBJ2-3|14|once|-|TRBV9
TGTGCCAGCAGCGTGCTCCCGGCCACAGATACGCAGTATTTT
CASSVLPATDTQYF
>TRBJ2-7|18|-|-|TRBV11-2
TGTGCCAGCAGCTCATTCCCAGCTTTATCCGTCGCTCAGAGGGAGCAGTACTTC
CASSSFPALSVAQREQYF
>TRBJ2-6|19|few|TRBD1|TRBV11-3
TGTGCCAGCAGCTCCCACACCGGGACAGGGTTATCTGGGGCCAACGTCCTGACTTTC
CASSSHTGTGLSGANVLTF
>TRBJ2-7|15|-|-|TRBV28
TGTGCCAGCAGTTTATCAGGGACGGTCGTCTACGAGCAGTACTTC
CASSLSGTVVYEQYF
>TRBJ2-5|14|-|-|TRBV19
TGTGCCAGTAGTCCCCAGACCATTGGTGAGACCCAGTACTTC
CASSPQTIGETQYF
>TRBJ2-5|13|-|TRBD1|TRBV10-3
TGTGCCATCAGTCAGACAGGGCAAGAGACCCAGTACTTC
CAISQTGQETQYF
>TRBJ1-2|14|-|-|TRBV18
TGTGCCAGCTCACCCCGGGACGCAAACTATGGCTACACCTTC
CASSPRDANYGYTF
>TRBJ1-1|13|-|-|TRBV5-1
TGCGCCAGCAGCTTGGAAGGATCCACTGAAGCTTTCTTT
CASSLEGSTEAFF
>TRBJ2-3|15|-|-|TRBV6-5
TGTGCCAGCAGTGGCCCGGGGCGGGCCGTAGATACGCAGTATTTT
CASSGPGRAVDTQYF
>TRBJ2-7|16|-|TRBD1|TRBV4-2
TGTGCCAGCAGCCAGGCTCGACAGGGCGGCATCTACGAGCAGTACTTC
CASSQARQGGIYEQYF
>TRBJ1-5|14|few|-|TRBV19
TGTGCCAGTAGTATTTCAGGGAGTGGGCAGCCCCAGCATTTT
CASSISGSGQPQHF
>TRBJ2-1|12|-|-|TRBV7-6
TGTGCCAGCAGCTTATCCCCGGATGAGCAGTTCTTC
CASSLSPDEQFF
>TRBJ2-5|18|-|-|TRBV5-4
TGTGCCAGCAGCTTAGGACAGGGCCTACTCGGCGGGAGAGAGACCCAGTACTTC
CASSLGQGLLGGRETQYF
>TRBJ1-2|15|-|-|TRBV2
TGTGCCAGCAGTGTTACCAGGGTTCCCGTCGGTGGCTACACCTTC
CASSVTRVPVGGYTF
>TRBJ2-7|12|-|-|TRBV7-9
TGTGCCAGCAGCTCCGGGCCCTACGAGCAGTACTTC
CASSSGPYEQYF
>TRBJ2-6|18|-|-|TRBV15
TGTGCCACCAGCAGAGAACGCGTTTCCGCCTCTGGGGCCAACGTCCTGACTTTC
CATSRERVSASGANVLTF
>TRBJ2-5|14|-|-|TRBV12-5
TGTGCTAGTGGTGGAGGGGGTACGGTAGAGACCCAGTACTTC
CASGGGGTVETQYF
>TRBJ2-1|16|-|TRBD2|TRBV28
TGTGCCAGCAGTTTGCCGGCGGGGGGGCCAAGAAAGGAGCAGTTCTTC
CASSLPAGGPRKEQFF
>TRBJ2-7|16|-|-|TRBV7-2
TGTGCCAGCAGCGCCAATAAAGGGGATAAACTCTACGAGCAGTACTTC
CASSANKGDKLYEQYF
>TRBJ1-4|15|few|-|TRBV28
TGTGCCAGCAGTTTGGGCAGGGCTGGTAATGAAAAACTGTTTTTT
CASSLGRAGNEKLFF